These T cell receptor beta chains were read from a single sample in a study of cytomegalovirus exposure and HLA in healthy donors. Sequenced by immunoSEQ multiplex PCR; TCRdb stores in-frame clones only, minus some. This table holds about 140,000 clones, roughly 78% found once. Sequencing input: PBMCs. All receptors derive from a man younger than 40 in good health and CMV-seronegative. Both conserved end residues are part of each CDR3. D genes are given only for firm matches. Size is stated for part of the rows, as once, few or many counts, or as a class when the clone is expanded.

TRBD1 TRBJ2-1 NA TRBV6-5 TGTGCCAGCAGTTACTCGGGACAGGGTCTCAATGAGCAGTTCTTC CASSYSGQGLNEQFF
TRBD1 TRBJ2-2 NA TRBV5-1 TGCGCCAGCAGCCCAACCGCAGGGGGCCCGCCGGTACTGTTTTTT CASSPTAGGPPVLFF
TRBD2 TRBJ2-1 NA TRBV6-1 TGTGCCAGCAGTGAGAATACTAGCGGGAGCTCCTACAATGAGCAGTTCTTC CASSENTSGSSYNEQFF
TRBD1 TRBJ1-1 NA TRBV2 TGTGCCAGCCGGACAGGGCCCGAAGCTTTCTTT CASRTGPEAFF
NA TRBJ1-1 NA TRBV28 TGTGCCAGCAGTCGTCTAGGGGAGGCCGTGGACACTGAAGCTTTCTTT CASSRLGEAVDTEAFF
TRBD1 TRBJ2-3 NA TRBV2 TGTGCCAGCAGTGGACAGGGGTTGGATACGCAGTATTTT CASSGQGLDTQYF
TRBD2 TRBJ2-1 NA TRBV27 TGTGCCAGCAGTCTGGGACTAGCGGGATACAATGAGCAGTTCTTC CASSLGLAGYNEQFF
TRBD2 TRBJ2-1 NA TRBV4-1 TGCGCCAGCAGCCAGGGGACTAGCGGGAGAGCCCTGGCCCGGCAGTTCTTC CASSQGTSGRALARQFF
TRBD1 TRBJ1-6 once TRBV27 TGTGCCAGCAGTCCACAGGGGGCCACTTTGGGGTCACCCCTCCACTTT CASSPQGATLGSPLHF
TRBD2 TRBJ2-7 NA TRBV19 TGTGCCAGTAATCTAGCGGGAGGCCCCTACGAGCAGTACTTC CASNLAGGPYEQYF
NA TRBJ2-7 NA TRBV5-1 TGCGCCAGCAGCCGGCAGGAGGGACCGCGGGAGCAGTACTTC CASSRQEGPREQYF
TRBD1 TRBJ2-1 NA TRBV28 TGTGCCAGCAGTTTAGGGGGGACAGGGGATGCGTTCTTC CASSLGGTGDAFF
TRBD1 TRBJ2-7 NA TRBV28 TGTGCCAGCAGTTTCCGGGACAGGGGGCTCTACGAGCAGTACTTC CASSFRDRGLYEQYF
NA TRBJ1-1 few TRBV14 TGTGCCAGCAGCCAAGGACAAAGCCCTGAAGCTTTCTTT CASSQGQSPEAFF
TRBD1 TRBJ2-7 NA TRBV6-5 TGTGCCAGCAGTCACAACCGGGACAGCTATAACAAGCAGTACTTC CASSHNRDSYNKQYF
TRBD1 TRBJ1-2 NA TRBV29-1 TGCAGCTTCAAACAGGGGGCCAGCTATGGCTACCCCTTC CSFKQGASYGYPF
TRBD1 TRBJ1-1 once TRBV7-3 TGTGCCAGCAGCCCGGGACAGGGCACTGAAGCTTTCTTT CASSPGQGTEAFF
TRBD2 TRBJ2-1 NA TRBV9 TGTGCCAGCAGCGTAGGTCAGCGGGAGTACAATGAGCAGTTCTTC CASSVGQREYNEQFF
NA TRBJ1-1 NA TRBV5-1 TGCGCCAGCAGCTTGACAGGCAGGAACACTGAAGCTTTCTTT CASSLTGRNTEAFF
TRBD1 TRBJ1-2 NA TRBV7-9 TGTGCCAGCAGCTTAGCCGGGACAGGGGGCGAAGGTGGCTACACCTTC CASSLAGTGGEGGYTF
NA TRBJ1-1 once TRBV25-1 TGTGCCAGCAGTGAATTCGTGGGAGTAGACACTGAAGCTTTCTTT CASSEFVGVDTEAFF
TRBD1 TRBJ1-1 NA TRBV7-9 TGTGCCAGCAGCCCATGGGACAGGGGGCGGGTTAGCACTGAAGCTTTCTTT CASSPWDRGRVSTEAFF
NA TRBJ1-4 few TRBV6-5 TGTGCCAGCAGTGCTACAGGCAATAATGAAAAACTGTTTTTT CASSATGNNEKLFF
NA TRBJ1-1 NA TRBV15 TGTGCCACTTACACGGGTCCCGGGAGGAAGGCTTTCTTT CATYTGPGRKAFF
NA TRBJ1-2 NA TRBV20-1 TGCATCAGTAGCCCTAGCTATGGCTACACCTTC CISSPSYGYTF
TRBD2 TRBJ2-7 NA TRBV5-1 TGCGCCAGCTCCTTGCGGGAGGGCCACGAGCAGTACTTC CASSLREGHEQYF
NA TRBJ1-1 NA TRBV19 TGTGCCAGTAGTATCCGCGGGGTGAACACTGAAGCTTTCTTT CASSIRGVNTEAFF
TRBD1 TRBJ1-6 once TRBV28 TGTGCCAGCAGTTCCCCCAGAGGACAGGGAGGTCATTCACCCCTCCACTTT CASSSPRGQGGHSPLHF
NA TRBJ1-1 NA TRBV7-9 TGTGCCAGCAGCTTACAGGGAATGAACACTGAAGCTTTCTTT CASSLQGMNTEAFF
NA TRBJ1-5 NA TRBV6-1 TGTGCCAGCAGTGAAGAGGCGGGCAGGGGAGATCAGCCCCAGAATTTT CASSEEAGRGDQPQNF
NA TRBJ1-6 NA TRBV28 TGTGCCAGCAGGACACTCACCTATAATTCACCCCTCCACTTT CASRTLTYNSPLHF
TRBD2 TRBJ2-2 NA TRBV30 TGTGCCTGGATGCGGGGGGTGAACACCGGGGAGCTGTTTTTT CAWMRGVNTGELFF
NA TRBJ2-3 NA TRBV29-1 TGCAGCGTTGTTGGCGGGATCACAGATACGCAGTATTTT CSVVGGITDTQYF
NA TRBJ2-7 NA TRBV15 TGTGCCACCAGCAGAGCGGGGAGGGGGTACGAGCAGTACTTC CATSRAGRGYEQYF
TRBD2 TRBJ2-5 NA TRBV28 TGTGCCAGCAGTATCATAGCGGGGGGGCTTGGAGAGACCCAGTACTTC CASSIIAGGLGETQYF
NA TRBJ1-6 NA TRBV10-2 TGCGCCAGCAGTGAGTCGTTGGGGTTAGAGGGAACCCTCCACTTT CASSESLGLEGTLHF
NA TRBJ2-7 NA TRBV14 TGTGCCAGCAGCCAAGGGCTCAGGGCCTACGAGCAGTACTTC CASSQGLRAYEQYF
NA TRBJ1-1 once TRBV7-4 TGTGCCAGCAGCTTAATCGCGGGGAACACTGAAGCTTTCTTT CASSLIAGNTEAFF
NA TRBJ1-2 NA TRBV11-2 TGTGCCAGCAGCGACCTAGAGACGTTGGTGAACTATGGCTACACCTTC CASSDLETLVNYGYTF
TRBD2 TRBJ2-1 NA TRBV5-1 TGCGCCAGCAGCTTGCGGGGGGGTGCCTACAATGAGCAGTTCTTC CASSLRGGAYNEQFF
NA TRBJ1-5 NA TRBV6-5 TGTGCCAGCAGTTACGCGGGGAGCAATCAGCCCCAGCATTTT CASSYAGSNQPQHF
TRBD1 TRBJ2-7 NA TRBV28 TGTGCCAGCAGTTGGGACAGGGGATCCTACGAGCAGTACTTC CASSWDRGSYEQYF
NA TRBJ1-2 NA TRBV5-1 TGCGCCAGCAGCTTGGGTTTACTACAGGGTTCCACCTTC CASSLGLLQGSTF
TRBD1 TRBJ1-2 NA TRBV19 TGTGCCAGTAATATCAACAGGGGTACATACTACACCTTC CASNINRGTYYTF
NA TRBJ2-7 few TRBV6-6 TGTGCCAGCAGTCCCCAGACAGTCTACGAGCAGTACTTC CASSPQTVYEQYF
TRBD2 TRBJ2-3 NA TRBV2 TGTGCCAGCAGAACCCCTAGCGGGAGACCAGATACGCAGTATTTT CASRTPSGRPDTQYF
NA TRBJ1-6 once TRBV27 TGTGCCAGTACGGACCTCCCGGGACACAAAGATACAGGCCTCCACTTT CASTDLPGHKDTGLHF